What follows are 20 T cell receptor beta chains derived from one specimen sequenced in a study of TIL therapy for anti-PD-1-resistant metastatic lung cancer. The time point was: pre-treatment sample, taken before nivolumab and TIL therapy. This was the immunoSEQ v3 assay. TCRdb keeps only in-frame clones here, not all; method: immunoSEQ multiplex PCR. The sample lists 45,000 to 75,000 clones; around 63% were seen once. The sequencing used blood, collected at baseline. All receptors derive from a person aged 25 to 80 with non-small cell lung cancer.

This clone has just one count. The rearrangement uses TRBV7-9 and TRBJ2-1, with 7 bases matching TRBD2. The CDR3 is 14 amino acids. In germline, CDR1 is SEHNR, CDR2 FQNEAQ (reference sequence). V lost 6 bases, J lost 5 bases, and 7 bases stayed unmatched. In DNA, the CDR3 is TGTGCCAGCAGTCTCATGGGAGGGGACAATGAGCAGTTCTTC. Its translation: CASSLMGGDNEQFF.

This chain links TRBV20-1 with TRBJ1-1, with D uncertain. There are 11 residues in the CDR3. V lost 3 bases to trimming and J lost 6 bases, with 8 bases between them. The V gene's germline CDR1 is DFQATT and CDR2 SNEGSKA (reference sequence). The CDR3, as DNA: TGCAGTGCTAGTGAAATGCCTGAAGCTTTCTTT. It translates to CSASEMPEAFF.

This CDR3 is CASTPTDSNQPQHF. The CDR3 coding sequence is TGTGCCAGTACCCCAACGGACAGCAATCAGCCCCAGCATTTT. The rearrangement links TRBV19 to TRBJ1-5, with D unclear. Germline CDR1 and CDR2: LNHDA and SQIVND (reference sequence). V was shortened by 7 bases and J by 1 base, with 11 bases between the two germline ends. This CDR3 is 14 amino acids long. Full variable domain (remainder filled in from reference TRBV19 and TRBJ1-5): DGGITQSPKYLFRKEGQNVTLSCEQNLNHDAMYWYRQDPGQGLRLIYYSQIVNDFQKGDIAEGYSVSREKKESFPLTVTSAQKNPTAFYLCASTPTDSNQPQHFGDGTRLSIL.

The chain couples TRBV15 to TRBJ2-5; 10 bases match TRBD1. The V gene's germline CDR1 is LNHNV and CDR2 YYDKDF (reference sequence). This CDR3 contains 14 residues. J gave up 5 bases and V 4 bases, and 4 bases lay outside the gene matches. DNA for the CDR3: TGTGCCACCAGCAAAAGACAGGGGGCGGAGACCCAGTACTTC. Translated: CATSKRQGAETQYF. Looking up the rest from reference TRBV15 and TRBJ2-5 gives the full variable domain: DAMVIQNPRYQVTQFGKPVTLSCSQTLNHNVMYWYQQKSSQAPKLLFHYYDKDFNNEADTPDNFQSRRPNTSFCFLDIRSPGLGDTAMYLCATSKRQGAETQYFGPGTRLLVL.

The chain combines TRBV13 with TRBJ2-3; D gene unclear. Trimming removed 3 bases from V and 0 bases from J, with 13 bases in between. Germline CDR1 PRHDT, CDR2 FYEKMQ (reference sequence). The CDR3 consists of 16 residues. The CDR3 coding sequence is TGTGCCAGCAGCTTCCACAGCGACTCTAGCACAGATACGCAGTATTTT. Encoded protein: CASSFHSDSSTDTQYF. The full variable domain, its missing parts supplied by reference TRBV13 and TRBJ2-3, is AAGVIQSPRHLIKEKRETATLKCYPIPRHDTVYWYQQGPGQDPQFLISFYEKMQSDKGSIPDRFSAQQFSDYHSELNMSSLELGDSALYFCASSFHSDSSTDTQYFGPGTRLTVL.

The chain recombines TRBV19 with TRBJ1-6, with D hard to call. The V gene lost 5 bases and the J gene lost 0 bases, with 14 bases spanning the gap. This CDR3 comprises 17 residues. Germline V gives CDR1 LNHDA, CDR2 SQIVND (reference sequence). CDR3 sequence: CASSPGETSSYNSPLHF. CDR3 sequence (DNA): TGTGCCAGTAGTCCCGGGGAGACAAGCTCCTATAATTCACCCCTCCACTTT.

This chain joins TRBV10-1 and TRBJ1-1; D gene unclear. This CDR3 has 14 residues. The germline V gene encodes CDR1 WNHNN and CDR2 SYGVQD (reference sequence). Trimming took off 0 bases at V and 1 base at J, with 6 bases between the two ends. Here the CDR3 DNA reads TGCGCCAGCAGTGAGTCTACTGGGAACACTGAAGCTTTCTTT. It translates to CASSESTGNTEAFF.

This rearrangement joins TRBV14 to TRBJ2-6; D is unclear. CDR1 is SGHDN, CDR2 FVKESK, per germline. This CDR3 region has 16 residues. V lost 4 bases and J 3 bases, leaving 13 bases between the germline ends. The CDR3 reads CASSPKVGVGANVLTF. The CDR3 DNA follows: TGTGCCAGCAGCCCCAAAGTCGGTGTTGGGGCCAACGTCCTGACTTTC.

This rearrangement joins TRBV11-2 to TRBJ2-3; tentative D call: TRBD1 (5 bases). The CDR3 sequence is 14 residues long. V dropped 2 bases and J dropped 6 bases, with 12 bases sitting between them. CDR1 and CDR2 (germline): SGHAT, FQNNGV. CDR3 protein: CASSLKGDRDTQYF. Written as DNA, the CDR3 is TGTGCCAGCAGCTTAAAAGGGGATAGGGATACGCAGTATTTT.

The genes are TRBV30 and TRBJ2-7; D remains unclear. The CDR3 runs 11 residues. In germline, CDR1 is GTSNPN, CDR2 SVGIG (reference sequence). With 1 base removed from V and 5 bases from J, the gap between germline ends came to 6 bases. CDR3 sequence (DNA): TGTGCCTGGAGTGATATAAACGAGCAGTACTTC. The encoded protein is CAWSDINEQYF.

The chain couples TRBV7-8 to TRBJ1-6; no firm D call. V was pared by 1 base and J by 8 bases, with 6 bases between. CDR1 SGHVS and CDR2 FQNEAQ come from the germline V gene. CDR3 length: 13 amino acids. The CDR3 DNA sequence: TGTGCCAGCAGCTTAGGGCCGGATTCACCCCTCCACTTT. It yields the protein CASSLGPDSPLHF.

As DNA, the CDR3 is TGTGCCAACACGAAAGAGGCTAAGGAGCAGTTCTTC. Encoded protein: CANTKEAKEQFF. This chain connects TRBV2 to TRBJ2-1; D gene uncertain. This CDR3 comprises 12 residues. V was clipped by 10 bases and J by 10 bases, with 17 bases between them. Germline CDR1 SNHLY, CDR2 FYNNEI.

This chain joins TRBV10-3 and TRBJ2-1, with D maybe TRBD2 (6 bases). Germline assignment: CDR1 ENHRY and CDR2 SYGVKD. Trimming left V 2 bases short and J 6 bases short, with 14 bases between. The CDR3 consists of 15 residues. Here the CDR3 reads CAISENAGFGNEQFF. For the CDR3, the DNA is TGTGCCATCAGTGAGAACGCGGGATTCGGCAATGAGCAGTTCTTC.

As DNA, the CDR3 is TGTGCCAGTACCTACAGGGCTTATAACTATGGCTACACCTTC. It is translated as CASTYRAYNYGYTF. V usage is TRBV2 and J usage is TRBJ1-2, with D possibly being TRBD1 (6 bases). Looked up from germline, CDR1 is SNHLY and CDR2 is FYNNEI. The ends were cut back, 9 bases at V and 1 base at J, with 15 bases in the middle. The CDR3 has 14 amino acids.

This clone was found a few times. The chain has TRBV29-1 and TRBJ2-2; tentatively, D is TRBD2 (5 bases). Germline CDR1 is SQVTM and CDR2 is ANQGSEA. The CDR3 has 12 amino acids. V shed 7 bases and J shed 3 bases, with 9 bases lying between them. CDR3 in amino acids: CSAAVYTGELFF. The CDR3 bases are TGCAGCGCAGCGGTTTACACCGGGGAGCTGTTTTTT.

This rearrangement joins TRBV7-9 to TRBJ1-1, with 7 bases matching TRBD1. CDR1 and CDR2 from the germline V gene are SEHNR and FQNEAQ (reference sequence). This CDR3 spans 17 amino acids. The V and J ends lost 5 bases and 0 bases, in that order; junction bases with no gene match: 12. CDR3 nucleotides: TGTGCCAGCAGCGGCAGGGGGGAAGGGAGTATGAACACTGAAGCTTTCTTT. Translated, it gives CASSGRGEGSMNTEAFF.

The chain combines TRBV5-6 with TRBJ1-3; D perhaps matches TRBD1 (6 bases). The V and J ends lost 1 base and 4 bases respectively, with 9 bases between them. CDR1 and CDR2 (germline): SGHDT, YYEEEE. CDR3 length: 14 amino acids. The DNA for the CDR3 is TGTGCCAGCAGCTTGATTACAGGGGGAAACACCATATATTTT. Translating it yields CASSLITGGNTIYF.

The chain joins TRBV5-1 to TRBJ2-1; 9 nucleotides agree with TRBD2. The CDR3 covers 17 residues. The J segment lost 3 bases and the V segment lost 0 bases, leaving 7 bases of the junction unmatched. Germline loops: CDR1 SGHRS, CDR2 YFSETQ. DNA for the CDR3: TGCGCCAGCAGCTTGGGTCTTAGCGGGAGAGGCTACAATGAGCAGTTCTTC. Translated, it gives CASSLGLSGRGYNEQFF.

The CDR3 bases are TGCGCCAGCAGCGGTGTGGGCAGGGGGTACCAAGAGACCCAGTACTTC. It codes for CASSGVGRGYQETQYF. The chain joins TRBV4-1 to TRBJ2-5; 7 bases match TRBD1. Trimming took 5 bases from V and 0 from J; bases not matched to a gene: 9. CDR1 MGHRA and CDR2 YSYEKL come from the germline V gene. The CDR3 is 16 residues long.

CDR3 coding DNA: TGTGCCAGCAGCTTAAGGGATACGCAGTATTTT. Protein product: CASSLRDTQYF. The genes are TRBV11-1 and TRBJ2-3; no clear D gene. V was trimmed by 2 bases and J by 6 bases, leaving 3 bases between them. CDR1 is SGHAT, CDR2 FQDESV, per germline (reference sequence). The CDR3 spans 11 residues.